This T cell receptor (beta chain) was observed in a study of beta chain features in type 1 diabetes. Broader study findings: Researchers report that Type 1 diabetes patients had moderately but significantly shorter TCRB CDR3s across all four CD4+ subsets. Compared with healthy donors, patients appeared to share more similar naive, central memory and regulatory TCRB repertoires.

Details on this clone: As yet, its antigen is unknown.

TCRB transcripts that were expressed got sequenced, as all of the isolated RNA had been reverse transcribed. The study sequenced naive, central memory and regulatory T cell samples to an average of about 3.5 million reads. Some clones are missing from TCRdb's copy, which holds only in-frame ones; the method was immunoSEQ multiplex PCR. The top ten clones hold roughly 0.015% of a sample with a few hundred thousand clones, approximately 15% of them seen once. The source material was naive CD4+ T cells from blood. The receptor was isolated from a woman between 18 and 29 years old with type 1 diabetes.

DNA of the CDR3: TGTGCCTGGAGTCTACAGTCCTACTACGAGCAGTACTTC. Encoded protein: CAWSLQSYYEQYF. The chain is built from TRBV30 and TRBJ2-7; D gene unclear. The CDR3 runs 13 residues. Between the trimmed V and J ends, which lost 2 bases and 3 bases, there was a span of 11 bases. In germline, CDR1 is GTSNPN, CDR2 SVGIG (reference sequence). Variable domain in full (rest from reference TRBV30 and TRBJ2-7): SQTIHQWPATLVQPVGSPLSLECTVEGTSNPNLYWYRQAAGRGLQLLFYSVGIGQISSEVPQNLSASRPQDRQFILSSKKLLLSDSGFYLCAWSLQSYYEQYFGPGTRLTVT.